The T cell receptor (beta chain) described here comes from a study of T cells in Graves' hyperthyroidism and ophthalmopathy. This clonotype was seen at least ten times. The CDR3 consists of 17 residues. The trim removed 0 bases at V and 4 bases at J, leaving 9 bases unmatched. CDR1 is SEHNR, CDR2 FQNEAQ, per germline (reference sequence). Researchers took RNA transcripts and amplified the TCR beta CDR3 regions from them. The TCR CDR3 was amplified in a first-round RT-PCR using the HTBI primer set. One entry per CDR3 protein, called by TCRdb with MiXCR from the multiplex PCR reads. The sample carries approximately 630,000 distinct CDR3 sequences, under 20% recorded once. Patients having uncontrolled infection, another autoimmune disease, pregnancy or lactation were not included.

The sequenced material came from blood. This receptor was obtained from a woman aged 25 to 45 with Graves' hyperthyroidism. The chain carries TRBV7-9 and TRBJ2-1, with TRBD2 matching 7 bases. The CDR3 loop reads CASSLAGAGRGYNEQFF. In DNA form, the CDR3 reads TGTGCCAGCAGCTTAGCGGGAGCGGGACGGGGTTACAATGAGCAGTTCTTC.